These T cell receptor beta chains were read from a single sample in a study of metastatic and nonmetastatic thyroid tumors. TCRdb re-clonotyped the PCR reads through MiXCR. The sample records some 16,000 clones, about 25% being singletons. The specimen sequenced was tumor tissue. The receptors were sampled from a female donor with papillary thyroid cancer or a benign thyroid nodule (not recorded which). Some clones in this sample may be carry-over from other donors' samples. The CDR3 runs from the conserved cysteine through the conserved F or W. A D gene is named only where the DNA matches it firmly. For some rows the clone size is stated as once, few or many, or as a class when expanded; others skip it.

NA	TRBJ2-7	TRBD2	TRBV20-1	TGCAGTGCTAAGTCGCAGCGGGAGGGATACGAGCAGTACTTT	CSAKSQREGYEQYF
many	TRBJ2-1	TRBD2	TRBV12-3/TRBV12-4	TGTGCCAGCAGTTTTATCCTAGCGGACAATGAGCAGTTCTTC	CASSFILADNEQFF
few	TRBJ2-7	NA	TRBV12-3/TRBV12-4	TGTGCCAGCAGTACCGCTCCGGGACAGGTGGCGGGAGATCAGTACTTC	CASSTAPGQVAGDQYF
few	TRBJ2-1	NA	TRBV6-1	TGTGCCAGCAGCCTCCAGTCTCAAGTGGGGAACAATGAGCAGTTCTTC	CASSLQSQVGNNEQFF
NA	TRBJ1-2	NA	TRBV5-1	TGCGCCAGCAGCTTTTACAGGATCGGCTACACCTTC	CASSFYRIGYTF
many	TRBJ2-1	NA	TRBV12-3/TRBV12-4	TGTGCCAGCAGTTTAACGATCTCCTACAATGAGCAGTTCTTC	CASSLTISYNEQFF
many	TRBJ2-1	TRBD2	TRBV5-1	TGCGCTAGTAGCGGGGACGCTTACAATGAGCAGTTCTTC	CASSGDAYNEQFF
many	TRBJ1-5	NA	TRBV3-1	TGTGCCAGCAGCCAAGGGGCGGCTCTCAATCAGCCCCAGCATTTT	CASSQGAALNQPQHF
medium-sized	TRBJ2-3	TRBD1	TRBV7-2	TGTGCCAGCAGCCCGACAGGGTTCACAGATACGCAGTATTTT	CASSPTGFTDTQYF
NA	TRBJ2-7	TRBD2	TRBV6-1	TGTGCCAGCATTATTCCCCTCATACTAGCGGGAGTTGACGAGCAGTACTTC	CASIIPLILAGVDEQYF
medium-sized	TRBJ2-3	NA	TRBV5-5	TGTGCCAGCAGCTTGTGGGGCACCCCAAGGGATACGCAGTATTTT	CASSLWGTPRDTQYF
many	TRBJ2-6	NA	TRBV24-1	TGTGCCACCAGTGATTTGCAGAGCTCTGGGGCCAACGTCCTGACTTTC	CATSDLQSSGANVLTF
many	TRBJ1-2	TRBD1	TRBV3-1	TGTGCCAGCAGCCCCAGGGGGGCTAACTATGGCTACACCTTC	CASSPRGANYGYTF
NA	TRBJ2-1	NA	TRBV11-1	TGTGCCAGCAAGGTCGGTCTGACCTACAATGAGCAGTTCTTC	CASKVGLTYNEQFF
medium-sized	TRBJ2-3	TRBD1	TRBV6-1	TGTGCCAGCACCCCGGACAGGATCACAGATACGCAGTATTTT	CASTPDRITDTQYF
few	TRBJ2-1	NA	TRBV20-1	TGCAGTGCTAGAGAGCAGGTCGGGATCTTGACCCACAATGAGCAGTTCTTC	CSAREQVGILTHNEQFF
many	TRBJ2-3	NA	TRBV30	TGTGCCTGGAGATCCCGGGCTTCAGATACGCAGTATTTT	CAWRSRASDTQYF
medium-sized	TRBJ2-7	NA	TRBV3-1	TGTGCCAGCAGCCTCGGTAGGGCCCTTAGCTCCTACGAGCAGTACTTC	CASSLGRALSSYEQYF
many	TRBJ2-3	NA	TRBV6-6	TGTGCCAGCAGTTACTCGGGGGGTCATACGCAGTATTTT	CASSYSGGHTQYF
NA	TRBJ1-2	TRBD1	TRBV11-2	TGTGCCAGCAGCTCCTATATGGTCAGGGGGAACTATGGCTACACCTTC	CASSSYMVRGNYGYTF
once	TRBJ2-3	NA	TRBV11-1	TGTGCCAGCAACACGAACCTTAGGGCAGTGACGGGAGATACGCAGTATTTT	CASNTNLRAVTGDTQYF
NA	TRBJ2-3	NA	TRBV28	TGTGCCAGCAAGTCTGGCGAAGATACGCAGTATTTT	CASKSGEDTQYF
NA	TRBJ2-2	TRBD1	TRBV15	TGTGCCACCAGAATTGACAGGGACGTCAGCGGGGAGCTGTTTTTT	CATRIDRDVSGELFF
NA	TRBJ2-7	NA	TRBV6-1	TGTGCCAGCAGTGTAGGTGTAGGCTACGAGCAGTACTTC	CASSVGVGYEQYF
NA	TRBJ1-6	NA	TRBV27	TGTGCCAGCAGTTTTACAGGCGCCTACAGTTCACCCCTCCACTTT	CASSFTGAYSSPLHF
NA	TRBJ1-1	TRBD1	TRBV5-1	TGCGCCAGCAGTTGGGACAGCCTGAACACTGAAGCTTTCTTT	CASSWDSLNTEAFF
few	TRBJ1-2	NA	TRBV28	TGTGCCAGCAGACCTCAGACAGTGATATTTGCTAACTATGGCTACACCTTC	CASRPQTVIFANYGYTF
NA	TRBJ1-2	TRBD1	TRBV30	TGTGCCTGGAGGCAACAGGGGTGGATGAGTCATGGCTACACCTTC	CAWRQQGWMSHGYTF
few	TRBJ1-2	TRBD1	TRBV18	TGTGCCAGCTCACCAGGACAGGTTTTTTATGGCTACACCTTC	CASSPGQVFYGYTF
NA	TRBJ2-7	NA	TRBV11-3	TGTGCCAGCAGCTTAATTAGGGCCCCCTACGAGCAGTACTTC	CASSLIRAPYEQYF
many	TRBJ2-7	NA	TRBV6-1	TGTGCCAGCAGTTCCGGACACCTAAGCTCCTACGAGCAGTACTTC	CASSSGHLSSYEQYF
many	TRBJ2-7	TRBD2	TRBV20-1	TGCAGTGCTAGGTCGCAGCGGGAGGGATACGAGCAGTACTTC	CSARSQREGYEQYF
many	TRBJ2-3	TRBD1	TRBV29-1	TGCAGCGAACTCAGGACAGGGGCTACAGATACGCAGTATTTT	CSELRTGATDTQYF
NA	TRBJ1-3	NA	TRBV20-1	TGCAGTCCGAGGGGGAACGGAAACACCATATATTTT	CSPRGNGNTIYF
NA	TRBJ1-5	NA	TRBV9	TGTGCCAGCAGCGCCGGTGTGGGAAGCAATCAGCACCAGCATTTT	CASSAGVGSNQHQHF
NA	TRBJ2-3	NA	TRBV7-9	TGCGCCAGCAGCCCCCGGGGGCCAGATACTCAGTATTTT	CASSPRGPDTQYF
many	TRBJ1-3	NA	TRBV6-4	TGTGCCAGCAGTGACAGCTCGACAGAGCCCGGAAACACCATATATTTT	CASSDSSTEPGNTIYF
NA	TRBJ2-5	NA	TRBV6-2/TRBV6-3	TGTGCCAGCAGTTCCCCGTCGGGGCGGTTGTCTCAAGAGACCCAGTACTTC	CASSSPSGRLSQETQYF
NA	TRBJ2-2	TRBD2	TRBV11-2	TGTGCCAGCAGTCGGACTAGCGGGGGGACCAACACCGGGGAGCTGTTTTTT	CASSRTSGGTNTGELFF
NA	TRBJ1-1	NA	TRBV11-3	TGTGCCAGCAGCTTAGCTCAGGGGCGAACTGAAGCTTTCTTT	CASSLAQGRTEAFF
many	TRBJ2-7	TRBD2	TRBV12-3/TRBV12-4	TGTGCCAGCAGTTTTTCGCTAGCGGGATTACACGAGCAGTACTTC	CASSFSLAGLHEQYF
many	TRBJ1-1	NA	TRBV5-5	TGTGCCAGCAGCCATTCAGAGGTGGGATACACTGAAGCTTTCTTT	CASSHSEVGYTEAFF
large	TRBJ1-2	NA	TRBV6-1	TGTGCCAGCACTCAAGGGGGGGGATATCATTCCAACTATGGCTACACCTTC	CASTQGGGYHSNYGYTF
NA	TRBJ2-7	NA	TRBV11-2	TGTGCCAGCAGCTTAGGGGGGGCGGATGAGCGGGGCTCCTACGAGCAGTACTTC	CASSLGGADERGSYEQYF
NA	TRBJ2-3	TRBD1	TRBV19	TGTGCCAGTAGTACCGGGACAGGGAGGAGTACAGATACGCAGTATTTT	CASSTGTGRSTDTQYF
many	TRBJ2-5	NA	TRBV6-1	TGTGCCAGCAGCTTACTAGGAGGGCTGGGGACCCAGTACTTC	CASSLLGGLGTQYF
few	TRBJ2-7	NA	TRBV12-3/TRBV12-4	TGTGCCAGCACCCCTTTCATGGGATTGATACACGAGCAGTACTTC	CASTPFMGLIHEQYF
few	TRBJ1-2	TRBD1	TRBV19	TGTGCCAGTCAGACAGGGAACTATGGCTACACCTTC	CASQTGNYGYTF
NA	TRBJ2-1	NA	TRBV30	TGTGCCTGGACCCCACAATACAATGAGCAGTTCTTC	CAWTPQYNEQFF